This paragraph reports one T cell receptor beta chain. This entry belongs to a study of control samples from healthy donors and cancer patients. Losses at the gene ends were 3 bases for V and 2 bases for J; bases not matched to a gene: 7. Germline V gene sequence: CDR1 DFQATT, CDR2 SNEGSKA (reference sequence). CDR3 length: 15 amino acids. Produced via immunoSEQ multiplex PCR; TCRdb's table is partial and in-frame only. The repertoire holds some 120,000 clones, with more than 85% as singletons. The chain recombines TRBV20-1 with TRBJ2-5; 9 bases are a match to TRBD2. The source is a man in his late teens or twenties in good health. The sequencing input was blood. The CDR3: CSASPRSGRQETQYF. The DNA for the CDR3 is TGCAGTGCTAGTCCTCGGAGCGGGAGGCAAGAGACCCAGTACTTC.